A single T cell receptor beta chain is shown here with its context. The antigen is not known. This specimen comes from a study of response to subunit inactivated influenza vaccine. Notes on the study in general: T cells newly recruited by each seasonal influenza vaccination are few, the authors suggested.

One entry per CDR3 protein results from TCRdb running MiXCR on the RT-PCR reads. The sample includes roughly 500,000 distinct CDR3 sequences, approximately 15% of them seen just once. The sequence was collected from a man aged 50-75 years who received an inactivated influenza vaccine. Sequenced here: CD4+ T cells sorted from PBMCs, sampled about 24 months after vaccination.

The CDR3 nucleotides are TGTGCCAGCAGCACACAAACAGGGACCTACGAGCAGTACTTC. Translating it yields CASSTQTGTYEQYF. The chain joins TRBV5-5 to TRBJ2-7; D perhaps matches TRBD1 (6 bases). The ends were cut back, 4 bases at V and 2 bases at J, with 13 bases in the middle. The CDR3 runs 14 residues. Germline assignment: CDR1 SGHKS and CDR2 YYEKEE (reference sequence).